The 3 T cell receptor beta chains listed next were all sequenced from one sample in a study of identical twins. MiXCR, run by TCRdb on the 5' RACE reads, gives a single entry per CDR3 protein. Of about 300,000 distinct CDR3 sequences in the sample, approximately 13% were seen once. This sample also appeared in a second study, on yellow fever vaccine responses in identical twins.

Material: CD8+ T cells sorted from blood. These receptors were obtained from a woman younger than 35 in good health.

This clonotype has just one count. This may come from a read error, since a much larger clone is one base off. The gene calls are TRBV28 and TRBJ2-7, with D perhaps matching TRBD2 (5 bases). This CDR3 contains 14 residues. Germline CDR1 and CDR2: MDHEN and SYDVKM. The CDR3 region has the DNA TGTGGCAGCAGTTTTTTTCCGGGATCCTACGAGCAGTACTTC. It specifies CGSSFFPGSYEQYF.

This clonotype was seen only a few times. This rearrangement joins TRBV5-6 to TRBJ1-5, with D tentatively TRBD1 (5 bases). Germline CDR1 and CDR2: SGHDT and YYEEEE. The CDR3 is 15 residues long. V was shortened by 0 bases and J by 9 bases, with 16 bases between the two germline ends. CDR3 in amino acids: CASSLAGQPGGPQHF. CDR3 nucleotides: TGTGCCAGCAGCTTGGCCGGGCAGCCGGGGGGGCCCCAGCATTTT. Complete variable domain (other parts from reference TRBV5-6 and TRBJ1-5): DAGVTQSPTHLIKTRGQQVTLRCSPKSGHDTVSWYQQALGQGPQFIFQYYEEEERQRGNFPDRFSGHQFPNYSSELNVNALLLGDSALYLCASSLAGQPGGPQHFGDGTRLSIL.

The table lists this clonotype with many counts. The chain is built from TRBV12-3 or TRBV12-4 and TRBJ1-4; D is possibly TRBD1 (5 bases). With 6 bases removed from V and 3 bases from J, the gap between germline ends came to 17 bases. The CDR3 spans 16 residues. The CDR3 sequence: CASSPLIGGANEKLFF. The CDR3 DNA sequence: TGTGCCAGCAGCCCCCTAATCGGGGGAGCTAATGAAAAACTGTTTTTT.